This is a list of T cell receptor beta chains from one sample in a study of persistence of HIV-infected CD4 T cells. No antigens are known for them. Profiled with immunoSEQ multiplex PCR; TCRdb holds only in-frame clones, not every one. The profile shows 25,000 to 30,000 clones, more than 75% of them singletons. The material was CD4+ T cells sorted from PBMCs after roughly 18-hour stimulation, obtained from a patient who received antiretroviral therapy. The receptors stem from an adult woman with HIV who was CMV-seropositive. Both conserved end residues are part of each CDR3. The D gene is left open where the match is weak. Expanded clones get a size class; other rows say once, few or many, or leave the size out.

CASSGTPPGQGDHEQYF	TGTGCCAGCAGTGGGACTCCCCCGGGACAGGGGGACCACGAGCAGTACTTC	TRBD1	TRBV2	TRBJ2-7	-
CASRATTDTQYF	TGTGCCAGCAGGGCCACCACAGATACGCAGTATTTT	-	TRBV2	TRBJ2-3	-
CASSYTGGIQPQHF	TGTGCCAGCAGTTACACAGGGGGCATTCAGCCCCAGCATTTT	TRBD1	TRBV6-5	TRBJ1-5	-
CASRRGQGGDTEAFF	TGCGCCAGCAGACGCGGACAGGGTGGGGATACTGAAGCTTTCTTT	TRBD1	TRBV10-2	TRBJ1-1	-
CASMTTRGSTPLHF	TGTGCCAGCATGACGACCAGGGGGTCGACACCCCTCCACTTT	TRBD1	TRBV6-5	TRBJ1-6	-
CASSQDGASHLNTEAFF	TGTGCCAGCAGCCAAGATGGGGCCTCACATTTGAACACTGAAGCTTTCTTT	-	TRBV3-1/TRBV3-2	TRBJ1-1	-
CASSNLFWGTSTDTQYF	TGTGCCAGCAGCAACCTTTTTTGGGGTACCAGCACAGATACGCAGTATTTT	-	TRBV21-1	TRBJ2-3	-
CASSLRSGHNSPLHF	TGTGCCAGCAGTTTACGGAGTGGGCATAATTCACCCCTCCACTTT	-	TRBV27	TRBJ1-6	-
CASPSGNTIYF	TGTGCGAGCCCTTCTGGAAACACCATATATTTT	-	TRBV30	TRBJ1-3	few
CASSLAGAQIFYGYTF	TGCGCCAGCAGTTTGGCAGGGGCCCAAATATTCTATGGCTACACCTTC	-	TRBV10-2	TRBJ1-2	once
CASSSHPGNEQFF	TGCGCCAGCAGCTCTCACCCAGGCAATGAGCAGTTCTTC	-	TRBV5-1	TRBJ2-1	-
CASSSGTSGGETQYF	TGTGCCAGCAGCTCCGGGACTAGCGGGGGGGAGACCCAGTACTTC	TRBD2	TRBV7-3	TRBJ2-5	-
CASSVDSGGVYEQYF	TGTGCCAGCAGCGTAGATAGCGGGGGGGTTTACGAGCAGTACTTC	TRBD2	TRBV9	TRBJ2-7	-
CASSQTIQGYYGYTF	TGTGCCAGCAGTCAAACTATACAGGGGTACTATGGCTACACCTTC	TRBD1	TRBV6-5	TRBJ1-2	-
CSARQGMDTGELFF	TGCAGCGCACGACAGGGAATGGACACCGGGGAGCTGTTTTTT	TRBD1	TRBV29-1	TRBJ2-2	-
CASSEIRIRDPWREQFF	TGTGCCAGCAGTGAGATTAGAATCAGAGACCCTTGGCGTGAGCAGTTCTTC	-	TRBV6-1	TRBJ2-1	once
CSASSLKGTMNQPQHF	TGCAGTGCTAGTTCTTTGAAGGGCACGATGAATCAGCCCCAGCATTTT	-	TRBV20-1	TRBJ1-5	-
CAIRTVLAEAFF	TGTGCCATCAGGACAGTTTTGGCTGAAGCTTTCTTT	-	TRBV10-3	TRBJ1-1	-
CASRTSWTGLYGYTF	TGTGCCAGTAGAACGTCCTGGACAGGCTTATATGGCTACACCTTC	TRBD1	TRBV19	TRBJ1-2	-
CASRPGTSGGNEQFF	TGCGCCAGCAGACCGGGGACTAGCGGGGGGAATGAGCAGTTCTTC	TRBD2	TRBV5-1	TRBJ2-1	-
CASSHRRSGTSTEAFF	TGCGCCAGCAGCCATCGTAGGTCAGGAACTAGCACTGAAGCTTTCTTT	-	TRBV10-2	TRBJ1-1	-
CASSLKPGGTGELFF	TGTGCCAGCAGCTTAAAGCCGGGAGGCACCGGGGAGCTGTTTTTT	TRBD2	TRBV7-3	TRBJ2-2	-
CASNREGTTNEKLFF	TGTGCCAGCAACCGAGAGGGGACAACTAATGAAAAACTGTTTTTT	-	TRBV9	TRBJ1-4	-
CASSGQGASPLHF	TGTGCCAGCAGCGGACAGGGTGCTTCACCCCTCCACTTT	TRBD1	TRBV11-1	TRBJ1-6	-
CAWIGRKNEKLFF	TGTGCCTGGATTGGCAGAAAGAATGAAAAACTGTTTTTT	-	TRBV30	TRBJ1-4	-
CASSLELAGRGNEQFF	TGCGCCAGCAGCTTGGAACTAGCGGGGAGGGGCAATGAGCAGTTCTTC	TRBD2	TRBV5-1	TRBJ2-1	once
CASSLGDHRSSSDEQFF	TGTGCCAGCAGCTTAGGGGACCACAGGAGTTCGTCGGATGAGCAGTTCTTC	-	TRBV7-9	TRBJ2-1	-
CASTLEGLIQETQYF	TGTGCCAGCACCCTAGAGGGACTAATCCAAGAGACCCAGTACTTC	TRBD2	TRBV6-6	TRBJ2-5	-
CASSLTDSGNTIYF	TGTGCCAGCAGTCTGACTGACTCTGGAAACACCATATATTTT	-	TRBV2	TRBJ1-3	-
CASSLVSRGENTEAFF	TGTGCCAGCAGCTTGGTTAGCAGGGGCGAGAACACTGAAGCTTTCTTT	-	TRBV5-6	TRBJ1-1	-
CASRSGRGEKLFF	TGTGCCAGCAGATCGGGACGTGGTGAAAAACTGTTTTTT	-	TRBV5-6	TRBJ1-4	-
CSVDVLGYDEQFF	TGCAGCGTTGACGTGTTAGGGTATGATGAGCAGTTCTTC	-	TRBV29-1	TRBJ2-1	-
CASSPGQGTFSDYGYTF	TGCGCCAGCAGCCCGGGACAGGGTACTTTTTCCGACTATGGCTACACCTTC	TRBD1	TRBV5-1	TRBJ1-2	-
CSYRTVHYNEQFF	TGCAGCTATCGGACAGTACACTACAATGAGCAGTTCTTC	-	TRBV29-1	TRBJ2-1	once
CASRGVDEKLFF	TGTGCCAGCAGGGGGGTAGATGAAAAACTGTTTTTT	-	TRBV3-1/TRBV3-2	TRBJ1-4	-
CAWSPVGGRGRTEAFF	TGTGCCTGGAGTCCCGTCGGAGGTCGGGGTCGCACTGAAGCTTTCTTT	-	TRBV30	TRBJ1-1	-
CASRVTSGANVLTF	TGTGCCAGCAGGGTTACGTCTGGGGCCAACGTCCTGACTTTC	-	TRBV6-5	TRBJ2-6	-
CASSERTGDTEAFF	TGTGCCAGCAGCGAAAGGACAGGGGACACTGAAGCTTTCTTT	TRBD1	TRBV7-8	TRBJ1-1	-
CASRLDRDGYTF	TGTGCCAGCAGACTTGACAGGGATGGCTACACCTTC	TRBD1	TRBV12-3/TRBV12-4	TRBJ1-2	-
CSAMPNSEQFF	TGCAGTGCCATGCCCAATAGTGAGCAGTTCTTC	-	TRBV20-1	TRBJ2-1	-
CASGAPRGHHYGYTF	TGTGCCAGCGGGGCTCCTCGGGGACACCACTATGGCTACACCTTC	-	TRBV28	TRBJ1-2	-
CASSSGLVNSNIQYF	TGTGCCAGCAGCTCTGGGTTGGTAAACTCAAACATTCAGTACTTC	-	TRBV7-8	TRBJ2-4	-
CASRQGASSGNTIYF	TGTGCCAGCAGACAGGGGGCGAGCTCTGGAAACACCATATATTTT	TRBD1	TRBV7-2	TRBJ1-3	-
CATSRQGVRETQYF	TGTGCCACCAGTCGCCAGGGGGTCCGGGAGACCCAGTACTTC	TRBD1	TRBV15	TRBJ2-5	-
CASSLESPQQFF	TGCGCCAGCAGCTTGGAGTCCCCCCAGCAGTTCTTC	-	TRBV5-1	TRBJ2-1	-
CASSLRTSGGDRFF	TGTGCCAGCAGCTTACGGACTAGCGGGGGAGATCGGTTCTTC	TRBD2	TRBV7-8	TRBJ2-1	-
CASSTLGTPQETQYF	TGCGCCAGCAGCACCCTAGGGACACCCCAAGAGACCCAGTACTTC	-	TRBV5-1	TRBJ2-5	-
CASKGVGSNQPQHF	TGTGCCAGCAAAGGGGTAGGGAGCAATCAGCCCCAGCATTTT	-	TRBV6-5	TRBJ1-5	few
CASSFRSRTDTQYF	TGTGCCAGCAGCTTTAGAAGCCGCACAGATACGCAGTATTTT	-	TRBV5-6	TRBJ2-3	once
CASRTGLNTDTQYF	TGTGCCAGCAGAACTGGACTGAACACAGATACGCAGTATTTT	-	TRBV11-1	TRBJ2-3	-
CATTRARRNTYTEAFF	TGTGCCACCACCAGGGCTCGGCGGAATACCTACACTGAAGCTTTCTTT	-	TRBV24-1	TRBJ1-1	-
CASSLVTDTQYF	TGTGCCAGCAGCTTGGTGACAGATACGCAGTATTTT	-	TRBV5-6	TRBJ2-3	once
CASSPLSGGGPGTQYF	TGTGCCAGCAGCCCGCTTTCCGGCGGGGGACCCGGTACGCAGTATTTT	TRBD2	TRBV5-4	TRBJ2-3	-
CAISESRGATNQPQHF	TGTGCCATCAGTGAGTCACGGGGCGCGACCAATCAGCCCCAGCATTTT	-	TRBV10-3	TRBJ1-5	-
CASGPRDRDFQEQYF	TGTGCTAGTGGTCCCCGGGACAGGGATTTTCAGGAGCAGTACTTC	TRBD1	TRBV12-5	TRBJ2-7	-
CASTFDRGSGELFF	TGCGCCAGCACCTTCGACAGGGGCTCCGGGGAGCTGTTTTTT	TRBD1	TRBV10-1	TRBJ2-2	few
CASSNGGHEQFF	TGTGCCAGCAGTAACGGGGGGCATGAGCAGTTCTTC	-	TRBV6-5	TRBJ2-1	-